The 8 T cell receptor beta chains listed next were all sequenced from one sample in a study of memory B cells and T cells in multiple sclerosis. Clones were read by immunoSEQ multiplex PCR, and TCRdb kept only the in-frame ones, dropping some. This sample yields fewer than 15,000 clones, of which approximately 69% are seen a single time; roughly 2.3% belongs to the top ten. Sequencing was carried out using memory (CD45RO+) CD4+ T cells from blood. The receptors come from a human donor with multiple sclerosis.

The rearrangement uses TRBV5-1 and TRBJ1-1, with 7 bases identical to TRBD1. Looked up from germline, CDR1 is SGHRS and CDR2 is YFSETQ. The junction had 11 bases not matched to a gene; V was cut back by 2 bases and J by 4 bases. The CDR3 runs 16 residues. This chain's CDR3 is CASSLGLQGVGTEAFF. The CDR3 DNA reads as TGCGCCAGCAGCTTAGGTCTTCAGGGGGTCGGCACTGAAGCTTTCTTT.

This clone was counted a few times. The chain links TRBV11-3 to TRBJ2-5; TRBD1 is a possible D gene (6 bases). Germline V lookup: CDR1 SGHNT, CDR2 YENEEA. Trimming removed 7 bases from V and 5 bases from J, with 17 bases in between. The CDR3 covers 14 residues. The CDR3: CASTPLGGDETQYF. The CDR3 DNA reads TGTGCCAGCACCCCCCTTGGGGGCGATGAGACCCAGTACTTC. Together with reference TRBV11-3 and TRBJ2-5, the CDR3 gives the full variable domain: EAGVVQSPRYKIIEKKQPVAFWCNPISGHNTLYWYLQNLGQGPELLIRYENEEAVDDSQLPKDRFSAERLKGVDSTLKIQPAELGDSAVYLCASTPLGGDETQYFGPGTRLLVL.

V usage is TRBV29-1 and J usage is TRBJ2-3; 9 positions agree with TRBD1. Germline V CDR1 and CDR2: SQVTM, ANQGSEA. J gave up 7 bases and V 6 bases, and 20 bases lay outside the gene matches. The CDR3 runs 17 residues. The CDR3 reads CSVLQGAGTAGTNTQYF. The CDR3 nucleotides are TGCAGCGTCCTACAGGGGGCCGGGACGGCCGGGACAAATACGCAGTATTTT.

This clone occurred once. The J gene is TRBJ2-5, the V gene TRBV14; no clear D. Germline V CDR1 and CDR2: SGHDN, FVKESK. The CDR3 runs to 13 residues. V was trimmed by 1 base and J by 1 base, leaving 4 bases between them. CDR3 sequence (DNA): TGTGCCAGCAGCCAAGGGCCCCAAGAGACCCAGTACTTC. It translates to CASSQGPQETQYF.

The chain employs TRBV25-1 and TRBJ2-5, with TRBD1 matching 7 bases. J gave up 5 bases and V 3 bases, and 9 bases lay outside the gene matches. This CDR3 region has 15 residues. Germline V gene data show CDR1 as MGHDK and CDR2 as SYGVNS. CDR3 DNA sequence: TGTGCCAGCAGTGAGGCAGGGGGACCTCGGGAGACCCAGTACTTC. Encoded protein: CASSEAGGPRETQYF.

This chain links TRBV7-9 with TRBJ2-3; D unclear. CDR3 size: 15 residues. Trimming pared 1 base from V and 0 bases from J, leaving 8 bases between. In germline, CDR1 is SEHNR, CDR2 FQNEAQ (reference sequence). The CDR3 DNA reads as TGTGCCAGCAGCTTAGTACTATCTAGCACAGATACGCAGTATTTT. This encodes CASSLVLSSTDTQYF.

By share, this clone ranks as medium-sized. This rearrangement joins TRBV29-1 to TRBJ2-7; no firm D call. The ends were cut back, 1 base at V and 3 bases at J, with 4 bases in the middle. The CDR3 is 11 amino acids. Germline-derived CDR1 and CDR2 are SQVTM and ANQGSEA. The CDR3 here is CSVEVSYEQYF. The CDR3 DNA reads TGCAGCGTTGAAGTGAGCTACGAGCAGTACTTC.

A few counts support this clone. The rearrangement uses TRBV10-1 and TRBJ2-5; no firm D call. The CDR3 is made up of 16 amino acids. CDR1 and CDR2 from the germline V gene are WNHNN and SYGVQD (reference sequence). The germline V and J ends were trimmed by 2 bases and 1 base, with 14 bases remaining between them. The CDR3 sequence is CASSETHQELQETQYF. The DNA of the CDR3 is TGCGCCAGCAGTGAGACCCACCAGGAACTCCAAGAGACCCAGTACTTC.